This TCR beta chain was sequenced for a study of blood T cell dynamics during melanoma immunotherapy. The table came from immunoSEQ multiplex PCR; TCRdb's copy has only in-frame clones and leaves some out. Of 10,000 to 15,000 clones listed, roughly 86% are singletons. The CDR3 is made up of 12 amino acids. Germline loops: CDR1 GTSNPN, CDR2 SVGIG (reference sequence). J gave up 11 bases and V 1 base, and 8 bases lay outside the gene matches. Time point of the sample: pre-treatment baseline. Prior systemic cancer therapy, immunosuppressant use and other active malignancies excluded patients. The starting material was blood, obtained from a patient treated with checkpoint blockade. The chain uses TRBV30 and TRBJ2-7, with 7 bases identical to TRBD1. This TCR came from a human donor with melanoma. CDR3 protein: CAWSAPPGQKYF. The CDR3, as DNA: TGTGCCTGGAGTGCTCCCCCGGGACAGAAGTACTTC.